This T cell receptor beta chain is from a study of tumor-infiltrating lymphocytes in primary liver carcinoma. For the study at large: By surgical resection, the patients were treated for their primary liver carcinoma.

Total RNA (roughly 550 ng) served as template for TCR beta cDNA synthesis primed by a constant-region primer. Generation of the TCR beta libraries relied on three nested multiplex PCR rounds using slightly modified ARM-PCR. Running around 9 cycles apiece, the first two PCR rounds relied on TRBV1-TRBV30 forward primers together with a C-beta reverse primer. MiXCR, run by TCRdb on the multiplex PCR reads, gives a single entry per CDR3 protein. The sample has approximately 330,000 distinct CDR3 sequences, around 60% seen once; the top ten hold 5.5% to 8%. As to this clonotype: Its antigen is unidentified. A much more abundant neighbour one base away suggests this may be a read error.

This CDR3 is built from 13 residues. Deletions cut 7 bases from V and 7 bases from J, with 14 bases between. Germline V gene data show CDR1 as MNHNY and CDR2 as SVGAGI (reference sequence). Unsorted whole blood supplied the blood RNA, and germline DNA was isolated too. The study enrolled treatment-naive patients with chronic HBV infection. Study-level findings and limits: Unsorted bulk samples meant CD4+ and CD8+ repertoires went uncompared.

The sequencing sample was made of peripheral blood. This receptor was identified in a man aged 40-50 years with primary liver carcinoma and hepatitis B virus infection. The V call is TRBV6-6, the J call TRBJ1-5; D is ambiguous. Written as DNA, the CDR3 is TGTGCCAGCATCCTCACGGGAACCCAGCCCCAGCATTTT. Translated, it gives CASILTGTQPQHF.